The rows below give T cell receptor beta chains drawn from one sample of a study of T cell responses to AZD1222 COVID-19 vaccine. Sequenced by immunoSEQ multiplex PCR; TCRdb stores in-frame clones only, minus some. The table lists roughly 97,000 clones, more than 85% of them singletons. Source: peripheral blood, taken on day 0 of AZD1222 vaccination. The receptors were gathered from an adult in good health. CDR3s include the opening cysteine and the closing phenylalanine or tryptophan. The D gene is left open where the match is weak. Size is omitted from some rows. Given values are once, few, many or a class for expanded clones.

abundance	v_gene	j_gene	d_gene	CDR3nt	CDR3aa
.	TRBV6-5	TRBJ1-1	.	TGTGCCAGCAGTCTTAGAGTAGGGAGCACTGAAGCTTTCTTT	CASSLRVGSTEAFF
.	TRBV5-4	TRBJ2-1	TRBD2	TGTGCCAGCAGCTCTCAGCGGGAGGGCCGGAATGAGCAGTTCTTC	CASSSQREGRNEQFF
.	TRBV27	TRBJ2-1	TRBD2	TGTGCCAGCAGTTCCTCTAGCGGGGGAGAGCAGTTCTTC	CASSSSSGGEQFF
.	TRBV28	TRBJ2-7	TRBD1	TGTGCCAGCGAGACAGGGGGCTACGAGCAGTACTTC	CASETGGYEQYF
.	TRBV27	TRBJ1-1	.	TGTGCCAGCAGTTTATCGAGGGGACGGACTGAAGCTTTCTTT	CASSLSRGRTEAFF
.	TRBV18	TRBJ1-6	TRBD1	TGTGCCAGCTCACTCAGTACAGGGGTCGGATCACCCCTCCACTTT	CASSLSTGVGSPLHF
.	TRBV27	TRBJ2-7	.	TGTGCCAGCAGTTTACTGGCAGAGTACGAGCAGTACTTC	CASSLLAEYEQYF
.	TRBV5-1	TRBJ2-3	.	TGCGCCAGCAGCCTTCTAGGTAGCACAGATACGCAGTATTTT	CASSLLGSTDTQYF
.	TRBV2	TRBJ1-6	.	TGTGCCAGCAAGACGGGGAGCTCCTATAATTCACCCCTCCACTTT	CASKTGSSYNSPLHF
.	TRBV10-1	TRBJ2-3	TRBD2	TGCGCCAGCAGTGAGTCCAGCGGGAAGATTGTAGATACGCAGTATTTT	CASSESSGKIVDTQYF
.	TRBV4-1	TRBJ1-1	.	TGCGCCAGCAGCTACCGACCTCGGAACACTGAAGCTTTCTTT	CASSYRPRNTEAFF
.	TRBV9	TRBJ1-2	.	TGTGCCAGCAGCGTACGGACAAGCCCAGATTCAGGCTACACCTTC	CASSVRTSPDSGYTF
.	TRBV5-4	TRBJ1-1	.	TGTGCCAGCAGCTTGGCTATGGGACACGAGAACACTGAAGCTTTCTTT	CASSLAMGHENTEAFF
.	TRBV7-9	TRBJ1-3	TRBD1	TGTGCCAGCAGTCCAAGTCGACAGGGGGCGTTAGGAAACACCATATATTTT	CASSPSRQGALGNTIYF
.	TRBV11-1	TRBJ2-5	.	TGTGCCAGCAGCTTAAAAGAGACCCAGTACTTC	CASSLKETQYF
.	TRBV7-9	TRBJ2-1	TRBD2	TGTGCCAGCAGCTTAAGACTAGCGGGAGGAGAAAATGAGCAGTTCTTC	CASSLRLAGGENEQFF
.	TRBV29-1	TRBJ2-1	TRBD1	TGCAGCACACAGGGGGGTGCCTACAATGAGCAGTTCTTC	CSTQGGAYNEQFF
few	TRBV7-9	TRBJ2-3	TRBD1	TGTGCCAGCAGCTCGGGGACAGGGGGAACAGATACGCAGTATTTT	CASSSGTGGTDTQYF
.	TRBV28	TRBJ2-5	TRBD1	TGTGCCAGCAGTCCCACAACCGGGACAGGCTCAGGAGAGACCCAGTACTTC	CASSPTTGTGSGETQYF
.	TRBV5-4	TRBJ2-3	TRBD2	TGTGCCAGCAGCGCTGGGACTAGCGGGGGATTAGATACGCAGTATTTT	CASSAGTSGGLDTQYF
.	TRBV6-2/TRBV6-3	TRBJ1-5	.	TGTGCCAGCAGTTACTCGACACAGGGCGTGGGGCAGCCCCAGCATTTT	CASSYSTQGVGQPQHF
.	TRBV19	TRBJ1-6	TRBD1	TGTGCCAGTAGTCCCAGACAGGGGGGTAATTCACCCCTCCACTTT	CASSPRQGGNSPLHF
.	TRBV6-5	TRBJ1-2	.	TGTGCCAGCTCGCTTAGGGGATCCAACTATGGCTACACCTTC	CASSLRGSNYGYTF
.	TRBV28	TRBJ2-6	TRBD2	TGTGCCAGCAGTCAAGCGGGGATCTCTGGGGCCAACGTCCTGACTTTC	CASSQAGISGANVLTF
.	TRBV6-5	TRBJ2-5	TRBD2	TGTGCCAGCAGTTACGGGCGGGAGGGCTCCTGGGAGACCCAGTACTTC	CASSYGREGSWETQYF
.	TRBV3-1/TRBV3-2	TRBJ1-5	.	TGTGCCAGCAGCCAGGACCTCAATCAGCCCCAGCATTTT	CASSQDLNQPQHF
.	TRBV5-6	TRBJ1-4	.	TGTGCCAGCAGCCTCAACGGGGGCGCGGATGAAAAACTGTTTTTT	CASSLNGGADEKLFF
.	TRBV5-6	TRBJ1-2	.	TGTGCCAGCAGCTTGAGAGGTGGCTACACCTTC	CASSLRGGYTF
.	TRBV4-1	TRBJ2-5	TRBD2	TGCGCCAGCAGCCAAGGCCCACCGGGACTACAAGAGACCCAGTACTTC	CASSQGPPGLQETQYF
few	TRBV19	TRBJ2-1	.	TGTGCCAGTAGTTTCCGACCCGGGAATGAGCAGTTCTTC	CASSFRPGNEQFF
.	TRBV6-5	TRBJ2-7	TRBD1	TGTGCCACCAAGGGACAGGGGGGTTCCTACGAGCAGTACTTC	CATKGQGGSYEQYF
.	TRBV27	TRBJ2-5	.	TGTGCCAGCAGTTTAATTACTAGTCAAGAGACCCAGTACTTC	CASSLITSQETQYF
.	TRBV2	TRBJ2-7	.	TGTGCCAGCAGTGTCCTGGCCTACGAGCAGTACTTC	CASSVLAYEQYF
.	TRBV3-1/TRBV3-2	TRBJ1-2	.	TGTGCCAGCAGCCAAGGTGCAGCCTATGGCTACACCTTC	CASSQGAAYGYTF
.	TRBV9	TRBJ2-1	TRBD2	TGTGCCAGCAGCCACCCCTCCGGGACTAGCGGGACCAATGAGCAGTTCTTC	CASSHPSGTSGTNEQFF
.	TRBV7-2	TRBJ1-6	.	TGTGCCAGCAGCTTAACGCTTGTGGGTAATTCACCCCTCCACTTT	CASSLTLVGNSPLHF
.	TRBV5-1	TRBJ1-1	.	TGCGCCAGCAGCTTGGAAGTAGGTAGGAACACTGAAGCTTTCTTT	CASSLEVGRNTEAFF
.	TRBV6-5	TRBJ1-6	TRBD1	TGTGCCAGCAGTTACGGGGACAGTCCCCAAATTTCACCCCTCCACTTT	CASSYGDSPQISPLHF
.	TRBV7-3	TRBJ2-3	TRBD1	TGTGCCAGCAGCCCCGGGACAGGGTACACAGATACGCAGTATTTT	CASSPGTGYTDTQYF
.	TRBV13	TRBJ2-3	TRBD2	TGTGCCAGCAGCTCTAGAGCACCCGGGACTAGCGGGCGCACAGATACGCAGTATTTT	CASSSRAPGTSGRTDTQYF
.	TRBV28	TRBJ2-2	.	TGTGCCAGCAGCGGACAAACGGTCACCGGGGAGCTGTTTTTT	CASSGQTVTGELFF
.	TRBV2	TRBJ1-5	.	TGTGCCAGCAGGGCCACGGGCGGCAATCAGCCCCAGCATTTT	CASRATGGNQPQHF
.	TRBV11-1	TRBJ1-1	.	TGTGCCAGCAGCTTTTACGGGCCGAACACTGAAACTTTCTTT	CASSFYGPNTETFF
.	TRBV18	TRBJ2-3	TRBD2	TGTGCCAGCTCACCACCGGGACTAGCGGGAGGAACAGATACGCAGTATTTT	CASSPPGLAGGTDTQYF
.	TRBV7-9	TRBJ1-2	.	TGTGCCAGCAGCTTAGCTGGGGACTATGGCTACACCTTC	CASSLAGDYGYTF
once	TRBV30	TRBJ1-1	.	TGTGCCTGGAGTGTACGAGGGGTGGACACTGAAGCTTTCTTT	CAWSVRGVDTEAFF
.	TRBV5-1	TRBJ1-1	.	TGCGCCAGCAGCTTAAGGGGTAGCACTGAAGCTTTCTTT	CASSLRGSTEAFF
.	TRBV6-1	TRBJ2-1	.	TGTGCCAGCAGTGAAGAGCCCATATCCATCGCGGGTGAGCAGTTCTTC	CASSEEPISIAGEQFF
once	TRBV2	TRBJ2-7	TRBD2	TGTGCCAGCAGTGGGCTAGCGGGGACCTACGAGCAGTACTTC	CASSGLAGTYEQYF
once	TRBV7-2	TRBJ2-3	.	TGTGCCAGCAGCTTAGTGCCCGATACGCAGTATTTT	CASSLVPDTQYF
medium-sized	TRBV2	TRBJ2-7	TRBD1	TGTGCCAGCAGGAGGACAGGGCGGTACTACGAGCAGTACTTC	CASRRTGRYYEQYF
.	TRBV5-1	TRBJ2-3	.	TGCGCCAGCAGCCCACAACTGGAGAGGGCCGGTACGCAGTATTTT	CASSPQLERAGTQYF
.	TRBV29-1	TRBJ2-1	TRBD2	TGCAGCGTTGAACCGAGGGTTGGACTAGCGGGTTTGGAAAATGAGCAGTTCTTC	CSVEPRVGLAGLENEQFF
once	TRBV24-1	TRBJ2-1	TRBD2	TGTGCCACCAGTGTTTCCGGAGGACTAGCGGGAGCTGAGCAGTTCTTC	CATSVSGGLAGAEQFF
.	TRBV28	TRBJ1-4	TRBD1	TGTGCCAGCTGTACAGGGGGGGTTGAAAAACTGTTTTTT	CASCTGGVEKLFF
.	TRBV4-1	TRBJ1-4	.	TGCGCCAGCAGCCAAGTACGTAATGAAAAACTGTTTTTT	CASSQVRNEKLFF
once	TRBV12-3/TRBV12-4	TRBJ2-2	.	TGTGCCAGCAGAGAACTAGTTTCTGGGGAGCTGTTTTTT	CASRELVSGELFF